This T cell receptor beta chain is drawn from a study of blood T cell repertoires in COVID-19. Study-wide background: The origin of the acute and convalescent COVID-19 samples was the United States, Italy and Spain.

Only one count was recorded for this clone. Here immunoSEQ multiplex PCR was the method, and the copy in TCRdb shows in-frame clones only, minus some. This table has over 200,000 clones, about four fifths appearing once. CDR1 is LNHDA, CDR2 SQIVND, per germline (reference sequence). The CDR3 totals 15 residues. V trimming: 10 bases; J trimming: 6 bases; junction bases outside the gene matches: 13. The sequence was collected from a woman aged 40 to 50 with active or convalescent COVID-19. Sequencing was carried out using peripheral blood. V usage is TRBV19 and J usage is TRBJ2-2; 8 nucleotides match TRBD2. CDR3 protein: CATHLSGLVAGELFF. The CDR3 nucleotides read TGTGCCACCCATCTCTCGGGACTAGTGGCCGGGGAGCTGTTTTTT.